The 21 T cell receptor beta chains presented below share a single source sample, sequenced in a study of blood T cells in healthy people across ages. It was with a sample-barcoded 5' primer and a J-beta primer mix that a second PCR of roughly 7 to 12 cycles was run. TCRdb re-derived calls from the 5' RACE reads in MiXCR, one entry per CDR3 protein. The sample comprises about 800,000 distinct CDR3 sequences, approximately 25% of which are singletons, and 3.7% rests with the top ten. This same sample was also taken into another study, of T cells of mothers and their children.

The material sequenced was blood. These receptors were obtained from a boy aged 10-17 years in good health.

This clonotype has only a few counts. This rearrangement joins TRBV29-1 to TRBJ1-1, with D hard to call. The CDR3 has 15 amino acids. Trimming took 6 bases from V and 1 from J, leaving 18 bases between them. The germline CDR1 and CDR2 sequences are SQVTM and ANQGSEA. CDR3 sequence: CSVGDPNTENTEAFF. DNA for the CDR3: TGCAGCGTGGGAGACCCAAACACAGAGAACACTGAAGCTTTCTTT.

CDR3 DNA: TGTGCCGCGGGACAGTTTAAAGAGACCCAGTACTTC. Translating it yields CAAGQFKETQYF. The V gene is TRBV6-5, the J gene TRBJ2-5; perhaps TRBD1 as D (7 bases). The CDR3 has 12 residues. Per germline, CDR1 MNHEY and CDR2 SVGAGI. Trimming left V 11 bases short and J 3 bases short, with 13 bases between.

A few counts support this clonotype. This chain connects TRBV30 to TRBJ2-4, with D maybe TRBD2 (6 bases). CDR3 length: 14 residues. Trimming removed 3 bases at V and 6 bases at J, with 15 bases between. Germline V gene sequence: CDR1 GTSNPN, CDR2 SVGIG (reference sequence). The CDR3 nucleotides are TGTGCCTGGAGCCGGGACTCCAACTCAAACATTCAGTACTTC. It specifies CAWSRDSNSNIQYF.

This clonotype was seen a few times. This chain connects TRBV6-5 to TRBJ1-3; D perhaps matches TRBD1 (5 bases). V was shortened by 0 bases and J by 0 bases, with 9 bases between the two germline ends. The CDR3 has 16 amino acids. The V gene's germline CDR1 is MNHEY and CDR2 SVGAGI. The CDR3 DNA reads TGTGCCAGCAGTTACTCAGGGCAGGGCTCTGGAAACACCATATATTTT. It translates to CASSYSGQGSGNTIYF.

This clonotype was counted between two and nine times. The chain combines TRBV11-2 with TRBJ1-4; D might be TRBD1 (5 bases). The CDR3 extends over 15 amino acids. The V gene's germline CDR1 is SGHAT and CDR2 FQNNGV. V was trimmed by 0 bases and J by 7 bases, leaving 12 bases between them. The CDR3 coding sequence is TGTGCCAGCAGCTTAGATGGCAGGGAGGGTGAAAAACTGTTTTTT. Amino acid sequence: CASSLDGREGEKLFF. Based on the CDR3 plus reference TRBV11-2 and TRBJ1-4, the full variable domain is EAGVAQSPRYKIIEKRQSVAFWCNPISGHATLYWYQQILGQGPKLLIQFQNNGVVDDSQLPKDRFSAERLKGVDSTLKIQPAKLEDSAVYLCASSLDGREGEKLFFGSGTQLSVL.

This clonotype was seen more than once but under ten times. The chain couples TRBV20-1 to TRBJ2-3, with a tentative D call TRBD1 (6 bases). The CDR3 sequence is 14 residues long. V was cut by 7 bases and J by 2 bases, with 16 bases left in between. Germline lookup yields CDR1 DFQATT and CDR2 SNEGSKA (reference sequence). This CDR3 is CSVRDIKYTDTQYF. The CDR3 region has the DNA TGCAGTGTGAGGGACATCAAATACACAGATACGCAGTATTTT.

This clonotype was seen only a few times. V usage is TRBV29-1 and J usage is TRBJ2-3; possibly TRBD1 for D (5 bases). Germline loops: CDR1 SQVTM, CDR2 ANQGSEA. V lost 3 bases, J lost 0 bases, and 7 bases lay in between. CDR3 length equals 13 residues. The CDR3 spells CSVEGPSTDTQYF. In DNA, the CDR3 is TGCAGCGTTGAGGGGCCTAGCACAGATACGCAGTATTTT.

This sequence joins TRBV9 and TRBJ1-5; D is uncertain. Germline V gene lookup returns CDR1 SGDLS and CDR2 YYNGEE. Trimming took off 0 bases at V and 8 bases at J, with 15 bases between the two ends. This CDR3 region has 15 residues. CDR3 in amino acids: CASSVDKGLGEPQHF. The DNA for the CDR3 is TGTGCCAGCAGCGTAGATAAGGGCCTCGGGGAGCCCCAGCATTTT.

The V and J genes are TRBV2 and TRBJ1-2, with TRBD1 identical over 9 bases. The CDR3 sequence is 14 residues long. Trimming cost V 8 bases and J 4 bases; bases outside gene matches: 8. CDR1 is SNHLY, CDR2 FYNNEI, per germline. Here the CDR3 reads CASRGQGSAYGYTF. Written as DNA, the CDR3 is TGTGCCAGCCGGGGACAGGGTTCAGCCTATGGCTACACCTTC. Combining the CDR3 with reference TRBV2 and TRBJ1-2 gives the whole variable domain EPEVTQTPSHQVTQMGQEVILRCVPISNHLYFYWYRQILGQKVEFLVSFYNNEISEKSEIFDDQFSVERPDGSNFTLKIRSTKLEDSAMYFCASRGQGSAYGYTFGSGTRLTVV.

This clonotype has just a few counts. The chain carries TRBV20-1 and TRBJ2-7, with D possibly TRBD2 on 6 matching bases. Germline CDR1 DFQATT, CDR2 SNEGSKA (reference sequence). The CDR3 length is 13 residues. V was cut by 1 base and J by 3 bases, with 10 bases left in between. The chain's CDR3 is CSARAIAVYEQYF. The DNA for the CDR3 is TGCAGTGCTAGAGCTATAGCGGTCTACGAGCAGTACTTC.

CDR3 DNA: TGCGCCAGCAGCTTGGGGCCTCGGGACAGAAACTATGGCTACACCTTC. Its translation is CASSLGPRDRNYGYTF. The chain employs TRBV5-1 and TRBJ1-2, with 7 bases fitting TRBD1. The CDR3 runs to 16 residues. CDR1 SGHRS and CDR2 YFSETQ come from the germline V gene. With 0 bases clipped from V and 2 bases from J, the junction kept 7 bases outside the gene matches.

The chain uses TRBV7-9 and TRBJ2-7; the match to TRBD2 covers 7 bases. Germline CDR1 reads SEHNR; CDR2 reads FQNEAQ (reference sequence). The CDR3 is made up of 15 amino acids. Unmatched junction bases numbered 6, after V lost 1 base and J lost 3 bases. The CDR3 loop reads CASSLGGGGLYEQYF. The CDR3 nucleotides read TGTGCCAGCAGCTTAGGGGGCGGGGGTCTCTACGAGCAGTACTTC. Supplemented by reference TRBV7-9 and TRBJ2-7, the full variable domain reads DTGVSQNPRHKITKRGQNVTFRCDPISEHNRLYWYRQTLGQGPEFLTYFQNEAQLEKSRLLSDRFSAERPKGSFSTLEIQRTEQGDSAMYLCASSLGGGGLYEQYFGPGTRLTVT.

This clonotype turned up a few times. This chain joins TRBV6-2 or TRBV6-3 and TRBJ1-5; tentatively, D is TRBD1 (5 bases). Trimming stripped 2 bases from V and 7 bases from J, with 12 bases between. There are 14 residues in the CDR3. Germline CDR1 and CDR2: MNHEY and SVGEGT. Written as DNA, the CDR3 is TGTGCCAGCAGTTACGGGGGAGTGAACCAGCCCCAGCATTTT. This sequence encodes CASSYGGVNQPQHF.

This clonotype was seen a few times. The chain joins TRBV15 to TRBJ2-4; D remains ambiguous. Between the trimmed V and J ends, which lost 2 bases and 0 bases, there was a span of 14 bases. Germline V gene data show CDR1 as LNHNV and CDR2 as YYDKDF (reference sequence). This CDR3 region has 17 residues. The DNA of the CDR3 is TGTGCCACCAGCAGAAGTCCCCCAAAACTAGCCAAAAACATTCAGTACTTC. Residues: CATSRSPPKLAKNIQYF.

J is TRBJ2-4 and V is TRBV2, with 9 bases identical to TRBD2. The CDR3 spans 16 residues. Germline lookup yields CDR1 SNHLY and CDR2 FYNNEI. After removal of 5 bases from V and 0 bases from J, the junction contained 5 bases not matched to a gene. The CDR3, as DNA: TGTGCCAGCAGTCCGGGGACTAGCCCAGCCAAAAACATTCAGTACTTC. It specifies CASSPGTSPAKNIQYF. The full variable domain, in which reference TRBV2 and TRBJ2-4 provide the parts outside the CDR3, is EPEVTQTPSHQVTQMGQEVILRCVPISNHLYFYWYRQILGQKVEFLVSFYNNEISEKSEIFDDQFSVERPDGSNFTLKIRSTKLEDSAMYFCASSPGTSPAKNIQYFGAGTRLSVL.

V gene TRBV9 combines with J gene TRBJ2-1; 10 bases map to TRBD1. This CDR3 has 14 amino acids. Germline trimming cut 3 bases from V and 7 bases from J; bases unmatched to any gene: 4. Germline values: CDR1 SGDLS, CDR2 YYNGEE. The CDR3 region is CASSGGQGWNEQFF. The CDR3 DNA follows: TGTGCCAGCAGCGGGGGACAGGGGTGGAATGAGCAGTTCTTC.

This chain connects TRBV12-3 or TRBV12-4 to TRBJ2-7, with D possibly called TRBD1 or TRBD2 (5 bases each). CDR3 length: 13 amino acids. The V gene lost 5 bases and the J gene lost 3 bases, with 11 bases spanning the gap. The CDR3 nucleotides read TGTGCCAGCAGTGGGGGAGCGTACTACGAGCAGTACTTC. Translated: CASSGGAYYEQYF.

The V call is TRBV11-3, the J call TRBJ2-2; D call uncertain. From germline, CDR1 is SGHNT and CDR2 YENEEA. The CDR3 is 15 residues long. The V end lost 5 bases, the J end lost 5 bases, and 15 bases lay between the germline ends. The CDR3 protein is CASSPRPQGTGELFF. Here the CDR3 DNA reads TGTGCCAGCAGCCCGCGACCGCAAGGGACCGGGGAGCTGTTTTTT.

The chain joins TRBV25-1 to TRBJ2-3; tentative D call: TRBD2 (6 bases). Trimming pared 6 bases from V and 2 bases from J, leaving 18 bases between. Looked up from germline, CDR1 is MGHDK and CDR2 is SYGVNS. The CDR3 is made up of 16 amino acids. The CDR3 protein is CASSTLRERDTDTQYF. CDR3 DNA sequence: TGTGCCAGCAGCACCCTCCGGGAGCGAGACACAGATACGCAGTATTTT.

This clonotype occurred a few times. The chain links TRBV6-2 or TRBV6-3 to TRBJ2-5; D is perhaps TRBD1 (5 bases). The V end was cut by 2 bases, the J end by 5 bases, with 15 bases between. The CDR3 extends over 15 amino acids. The germline gives CDR1 MNHEY, CDR2 SVGEGT. CDR3 region: CASSYGAGPLETQYF. In DNA form, the CDR3 reads TGTGCCAGCAGTTACGGTGCAGGGCCATTGGAGACCCAGTACTTC.

The chain joins TRBV4-2 to TRBJ2-7, with D possibly being TRBD2 (6 bases). The V end was cut by 0 bases, the J end by 13 bases, with 13 bases between. Germline V gene lookup returns CDR1 LGHNA and CDR2 YNFKEQ. This CDR3 is built from 12 residues. The CDR3 reads CASSQDGTYYYF. The CDR3 coding sequence is TGTGCCAGCAGCCAAGATGGGACTTATTACTACTTC.